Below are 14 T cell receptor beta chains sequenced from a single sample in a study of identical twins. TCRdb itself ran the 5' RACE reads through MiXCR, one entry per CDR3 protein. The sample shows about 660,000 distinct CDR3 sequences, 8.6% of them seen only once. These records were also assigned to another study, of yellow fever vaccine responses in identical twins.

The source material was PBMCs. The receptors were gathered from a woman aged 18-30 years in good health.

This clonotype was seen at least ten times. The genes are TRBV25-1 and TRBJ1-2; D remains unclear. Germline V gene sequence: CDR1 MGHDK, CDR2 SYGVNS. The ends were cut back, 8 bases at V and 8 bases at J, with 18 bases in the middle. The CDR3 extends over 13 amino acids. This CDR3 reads CASAPAGRIGYTF. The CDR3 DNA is TGTGCCAGCGCCCCGGCAGGCCGTATCGGCTACACCTTC.

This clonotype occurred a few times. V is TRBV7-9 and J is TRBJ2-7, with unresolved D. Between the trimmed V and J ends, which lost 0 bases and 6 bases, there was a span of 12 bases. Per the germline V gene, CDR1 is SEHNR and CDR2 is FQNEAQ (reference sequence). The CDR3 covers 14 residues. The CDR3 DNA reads TGTGCCAGCAGCTTAGCGCGGTCCTTGGTCGAGCAGTACTTC. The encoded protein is CASSLARSLVEQYF.

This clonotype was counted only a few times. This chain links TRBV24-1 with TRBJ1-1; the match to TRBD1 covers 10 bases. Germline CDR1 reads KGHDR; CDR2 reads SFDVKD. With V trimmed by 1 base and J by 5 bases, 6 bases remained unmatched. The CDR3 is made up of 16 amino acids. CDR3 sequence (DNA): TGTGCCACCAGTGATTTAACAGGACAGGGGGGGACTGAAGCTTTCTTT. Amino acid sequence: CATSDLTGQGGTEAFF.

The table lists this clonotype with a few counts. As DNA, the CDR3 is TGCGCCAGCCAGAGCGGGAGGGTCTCCTACAATGAGCAGTTCTTC. This encodes CASQSGRVSYNEQFF. The chain employs TRBV5-1 and TRBJ2-1, with 10 bases matching TRBD2. CDR3 length: 15 amino acids. Trimming removed 7 bases from V and 0 bases from J; junction bases left unmatched: 4. Germline CDR1 reads SGHRS; CDR2 reads YFSETQ.

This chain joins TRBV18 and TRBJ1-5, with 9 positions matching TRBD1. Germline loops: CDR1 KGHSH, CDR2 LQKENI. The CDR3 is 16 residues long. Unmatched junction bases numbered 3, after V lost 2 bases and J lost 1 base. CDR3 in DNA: TGTGCCAGCTCACCAGGGACAGGGTTGAGCAATCAGCCCCAGCATTTT. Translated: CASSPGTGLSNQPQHF.

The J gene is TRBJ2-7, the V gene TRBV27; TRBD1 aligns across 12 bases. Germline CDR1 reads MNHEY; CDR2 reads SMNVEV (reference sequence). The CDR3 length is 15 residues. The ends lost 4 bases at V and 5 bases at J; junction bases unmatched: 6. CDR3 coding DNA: TGTGCCAGCAGTTCCCCGGGACAGGGGGCGAACGAGCAGTACTTC. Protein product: CASSSPGQGANEQYF.

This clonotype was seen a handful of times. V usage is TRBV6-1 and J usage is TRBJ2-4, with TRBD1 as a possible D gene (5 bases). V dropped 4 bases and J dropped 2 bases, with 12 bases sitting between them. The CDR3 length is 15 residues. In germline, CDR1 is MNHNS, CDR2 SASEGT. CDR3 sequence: CASSAIQGSKNIQYF. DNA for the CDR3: TGTGCCAGCAGTGCTATTCAGGGATCCAAAAACATTCAGTACTTC.

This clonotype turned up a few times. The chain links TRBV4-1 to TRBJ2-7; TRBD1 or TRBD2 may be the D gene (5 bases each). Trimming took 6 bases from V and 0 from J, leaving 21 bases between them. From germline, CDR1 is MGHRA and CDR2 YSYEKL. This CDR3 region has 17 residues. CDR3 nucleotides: TGCGCCAGCAGTACCTCCCCATCCGGGACCGGCTCCTACGAGCAGTACTTC. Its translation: CASSTSPSGTGSYEQYF.

CDR3 DNA: TGTGCCAGCAGTGATGGGAATAGCAATCAGCCCCAGCATTTT. Translation: CASSDGNSNQPQHF. The chain employs TRBV2 and TRBJ1-5; D remains unclear. The germline gives CDR1 SNHLY, CDR2 FYNNEI. This CDR3 has 14 residues. V shed 3 bases and J shed 0 bases, with 6 bases lying between them.

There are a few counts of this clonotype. The CDR3 is CASSLEDLSTDTQYF. The CDR3 DNA reads TGTGCCAGCAGCTTAGAAGACCTTTCCACAGATACGCAGTATTTT. The J gene is TRBJ2-3, the V gene TRBV11-2; D remains ambiguous. CDR1 is SGHAT, CDR2 FQNNGV, per germline. Trimming shortened V by 0 bases and J by 2 bases, and 9 bases separated the two germline ends. The length of the CDR3 is 15 residues.

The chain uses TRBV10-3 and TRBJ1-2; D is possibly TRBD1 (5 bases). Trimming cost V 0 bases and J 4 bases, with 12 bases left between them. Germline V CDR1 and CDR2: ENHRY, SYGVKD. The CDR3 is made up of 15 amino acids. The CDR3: CAISESWQGSYGYTF. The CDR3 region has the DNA TGTGCCATCAGTGAGTCATGGCAGGGAAGCTATGGCTACACCTTC.

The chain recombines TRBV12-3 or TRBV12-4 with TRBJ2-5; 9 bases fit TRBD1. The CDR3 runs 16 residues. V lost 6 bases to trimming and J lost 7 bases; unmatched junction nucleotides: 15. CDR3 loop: CASSRLGGTGSGTQYF. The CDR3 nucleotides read TGTGCCAGCAGCCGCCTAGGGGGGACAGGGTCTGGGACCCAGTACTTC.

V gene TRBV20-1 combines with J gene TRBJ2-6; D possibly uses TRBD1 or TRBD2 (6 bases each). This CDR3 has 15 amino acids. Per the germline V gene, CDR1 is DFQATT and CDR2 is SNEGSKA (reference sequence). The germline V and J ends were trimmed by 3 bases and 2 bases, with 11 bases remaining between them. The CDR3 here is CSASEGGTGANVLTF. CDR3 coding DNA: TGCAGTGCTAGTGAGGGGGGAACTGGGGCCAACGTCCTGACTTTC.

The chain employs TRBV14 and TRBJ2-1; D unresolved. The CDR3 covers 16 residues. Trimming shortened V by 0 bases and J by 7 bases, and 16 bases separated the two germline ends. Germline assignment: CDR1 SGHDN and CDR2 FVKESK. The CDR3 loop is CASSQEFSSRTNEQFF. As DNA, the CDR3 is TGTGCCAGCAGCCAAGAATTTAGTAGCAGGACGAATGAGCAGTTCTTC.